This TCR beta chain comes out of a study of CD8 T cells in ankylosing spondylitis. Findings of the study overall: The disease-linked clones had a CD8+ phenotype and low blood frequencies. A motif in TCR beta, a set of roughly eight highly homologous variants, appeared characteristic of ankylosing spondylitis blood. Earlier work had already found some motif variants in reactive arthritis synovial fluid and blood.

Quantitative 5'-RACE with molecular barcodes produced the TCR beta libraries. MiXCR, applied by TCRdb to the 5' RACE reads, yields one record per CDR3 protein. This sample has fewer than 550,000 distinct CDR3 sequences, with approximately 5.3% found just once. The germline gives CDR1 SGHKS, CDR2 YYEKEE (reference sequence). The trim removed 4 bases at V and 2 bases at J, leaving 11 bases unmatched. The CDR3 spans 16 residues. This clonotype was picked up many times. Its antigen is as yet unknown. The chain uses TRBV5-5 and TRBJ2-5, with 7 bases that match TRBD1. This clonotype originated in a male donor with ankylosing spondylitis. Input material: blood, either unsorted or a sorted T cell fraction (not recorded which). The CDR3: CASSTRGNRGQETQYF. In DNA, the CDR3 is TGTGCCAGCAGCACCCGCGGAAACAGGGGACAAGAGACCCAGTACTTC.